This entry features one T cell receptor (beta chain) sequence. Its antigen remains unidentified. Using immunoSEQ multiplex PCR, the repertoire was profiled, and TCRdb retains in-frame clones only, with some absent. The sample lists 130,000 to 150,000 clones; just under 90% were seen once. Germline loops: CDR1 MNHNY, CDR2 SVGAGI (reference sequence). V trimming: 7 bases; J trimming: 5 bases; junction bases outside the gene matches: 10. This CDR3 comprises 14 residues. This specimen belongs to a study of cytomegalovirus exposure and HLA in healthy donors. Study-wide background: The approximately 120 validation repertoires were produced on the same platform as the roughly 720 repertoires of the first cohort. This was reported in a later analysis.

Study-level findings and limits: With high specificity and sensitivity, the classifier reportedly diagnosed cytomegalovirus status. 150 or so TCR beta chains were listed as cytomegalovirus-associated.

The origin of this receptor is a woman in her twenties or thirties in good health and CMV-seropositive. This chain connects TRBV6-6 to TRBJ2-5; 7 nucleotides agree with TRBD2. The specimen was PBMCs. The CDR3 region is CASKSDAGVETQYF. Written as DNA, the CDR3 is TGTGCCAGCAAGTCCGACGCGGGGGTGGAGACCCAGTACTTC.